Presented here are 13 T cell receptor beta chains from one specimen sequenced in a study of blood T cells in healthy people across ages. Next came a second PCR, run for about 6 to 12 cycles, which used a sample-barcoded 5' primer along with a J-beta primer mix. MiXCR was run by TCRdb on the 5' RACE reads, yielding one entry per CDR3 protein. The profile shows some 900,000 distinct CDR3 sequences, 25% to 30% of them singletons. The sample taken for sequencing was blood. These receptors all come from a woman of 80 years or more in good health.

The chain is built from TRBV14 and TRBJ2-2; D remains unclear. Looked up from germline, CDR1 is SGHDN and CDR2 is FVKESK. Trimming cost V 1 base and J 1 base, with 13 bases left between them. This CDR3 has 17 residues. Here the CDR3 reads CASSQVGFGWNTGELFF. The CDR3 DNA sequence: TGTGCCAGCAGCCAAGTGGGCTTCGGGTGGAACACCGGGGAGCTGTTTTTT.

This clonotype has at least ten counts. V usage is TRBV6-6 and J usage is TRBJ2-5; the match to TRBD2 covers 10 bases. The CDR3 sequence is 16 residues long. Germline V gene sequence: CDR1 MNHNY, CDR2 SVGAGI (reference sequence). With V trimmed by 2 bases and J by 4 bases, 7 bases remained unmatched. The CDR3 region is CASSYVSSGGIETQYF. CDR3 DNA: TGTGCCAGCAGTTACGTTTCTAGCGGGGGTATAGAGACCCAGTACTTC.

The table lists this clonotype with a few counts. Since a much larger clone is just one base distant, this may be a read error. The V and J genes are TRBV6-2 or TRBV6-3 and TRBJ2-1; TRBD2 matches 8 bases. This CDR3 is 17 amino acids long. With V trimmed by 2 bases and J by 4 bases, 10 bases remained unmatched. Germline CDR1 MNHEY, CDR2 SVGEGT. In DNA form, the CDR3 reads TGTGCCAGCAGTTACGGTTGGCGGGGGGCGCGATACAATGAGCAGTTCTTC. It encodes CASSYGWRGARYNEQFF.

This clonotype showed up just a few times. The chain carries TRBV9 and TRBJ1-1; D gene uncertain. V shed 2 bases and J shed 1 base, with 9 bases lying between them. This CDR3 is built from 14 residues. Per the germline V gene, CDR1 is SGDLS and CDR2 is YYNGEE. The CDR3 sequence is CASSVLEPNTEAFF. The CDR3, as DNA: TGTGCCAGCAGCGTTTTGGAGCCGAACACTGAAGCTTTCTTT.

A few counts support this clonotype. The chain recombines TRBV9 with TRBJ2-7; possibly TRBD2 for D (7 bases). Germline V lookup: CDR1 SGDLS, CDR2 YYNGEE. Trimming pared 4 bases from V and 0 bases from J, leaving 17 bases between. This CDR3 spans 16 amino acids. Written as DNA, the CDR3 is TGTGCCAGCAGCCCCCGCGGGGGCCTCCTCTCCTACGAGCAGTACTTC. This gives the protein CASSPRGGLLSYEQYF.

The sample holds many counts of this clonotype. The V and J genes are TRBV6-1 and TRBJ1-6; 9 positions agree with TRBD1. V shed 6 bases and J 0 bases; nucleotides not matched to a gene: 12. Germline V gives CDR1 MNHNS, CDR2 SASEGT. The CDR3 spans 19 residues. The CDR3 DNA reads as TGTGCCAGCAGCCTGCTGGGGACAGGGTTAAGCTCCTATAATTCACCCCTCCACTTT. Its translation: CASSLLGTGLSSYNSPLHF.

The V gene is TRBV27, the J gene TRBJ2-5; no reliable D call. The CDR3 totals 17 residues. V shed 5 bases and J shed 2 bases, with 21 bases lying between them. Germline values: CDR1 MNHEY, CDR2 SMNVEV (reference sequence). In DNA form, the CDR3 reads TGTGCCAGCAGTAGGGTTCTTATTGGGCGGCCTCAAGAGACCCAGTACTTC. Protein product: CASSRVLIGRPQETQYF.

The chain links TRBV9 to TRBJ2-1; 7 nucleotides agree with TRBD2. The CDR3 is 16 amino acids. Germline V gives CDR1 SGDLS, CDR2 YYNGEE. After removal of 0 bases from V and 7 bases from J, the junction contained 10 bases not matched to a gene. The CDR3 sequence: CASSVDSGGIRNEQFF. The CDR3 nucleotides read TGTGCCAGCAGCGTAGATTCGGGAGGAATAAGGAATGAGCAGTTCTTC.

The chain carries TRBV20-1 and TRBJ2-3; 10 bases fit TRBD2. Germline V gene lookup returns CDR1 DFQATT and CDR2 SNEGSKA (reference sequence). The CDR3 runs 14 residues. V was clipped by 5 bases and J by 1 base; unmatched bases: 3. The CDR3: CSAPAGGRTDTQYF. CDR3 nucleotides: TGCAGTGCTCCAGCGGGGGGGCGCACAGATACGCAGTATTTT.

This clonotype was picked up many times. The V and J genes are TRBV7-2 and TRBJ1-4; no reliable D call. Germline assignment: CDR1 SGHTA and CDR2 FQGNSA. The ends were cut back, 5 bases at V and 7 bases at J, with 14 bases in the middle. There are 14 residues in the CDR3. The CDR3 nucleotides read TGTGCCAGCAGCCCGGACCCAGCGGTTGAAAAACTGTTTTTT. Amino acid sequence: CASSPDPAVEKLFF.

About this clonotype: Because the CDR3 is missing its conserved closing phenylalanine or tryptophan, this is likely a read error. The chain joins TRBV9 to TRBJ2-1, with 11 positions matching TRBD2. CDR1 is SGDLS, CDR2 YYNGEE, per germline. Unmatched junction bases numbered 3, after V lost 4 bases and J lost 3 bases. This CDR3 is 15 amino acids long. The DNA for the CDR3 is TGTGCCAGCAGCCTTGGACTAGCGGGCTACAATGAGCAGTTCGTC. It specifies CASSLGLAGYNEQFV.

Of note for this clonotype: Just one base apart from a much larger clone, this may be a read error. The rearrangement joins TRBV27 to TRBJ2-1; D may be TRBD1 (7 bases). The germline V gene encodes CDR1 MNHEY and CDR2 SMNVEV (reference sequence). The CDR3 contains 15 residues. DNA for the CDR3: TGTGCCGGCAGACCCGACAGGGATTGGGGGGAGACCCAGTTCTTC. As protein: CAGRPDRDWGETQFF.

In its sample, this clonotype was seen many times. This chain uses TRBV6-2 or TRBV6-3 with TRBJ2-5; unclear D gene. Between the trimmed V and J ends, which lost 2 bases and 4 bases, there was a span of 5 bases. Germline V gene lookup returns CDR1 MNHEY and CDR2 SVGEGT. The CDR3 is made up of 12 amino acids. CDR3 residues: CASSYRVETQYF. CDR3 coding DNA: TGTGCCAGCAGTTACCGGGTAGAGACCCAGTACTTC.